The 12 T cell receptor beta chains given below trace back to one sample, sequenced in a study of radiation and T cells in renal cell carcinoma. The method was immunoSEQ multiplex PCR; TCRdb's version includes in-frame clones alone and lacks a portion of them. This table has about 130,000 clones, 81% appearing once. Time point given: blood 2 weeks post-SBRT. The treatment was: 15 Gy SBRT to primary tumor, nephrectomy 4 weeks later. Sequenced material: blood, taken from a patient whose treatment included radiotherapy and nephrectomy. The source of these receptors is a woman aged 60-75 years with renal cell carcinoma.

The gene calls are TRBV9 and TRBJ1-4; a possible D gene is TRBD1 (6 bases). The CDR3 extends over 14 amino acids. CDR1 and CDR2 from the germline V gene are SGDLS and YYNGEE. Trimming removed 2 bases at V and 4 bases at J, with 9 bases between. The CDR3 region is CASSVTGLNEKLFF. CDR3 in DNA: TGTGCCAGCAGCGTGACAGGACTTAATGAAAAACTGTTTTTT.

The genes are TRBV7-9 and TRBJ1-1; a possible D gene is TRBD1 (6 bases). CDR3 length: 14 amino acids. Trimming left V 2 bases short and J 6 bases short, with 13 bases between. Germline V gene lookup returns CDR1 SEHNR and CDR2 FQNEAQ (reference sequence). The CDR3 DNA follows: TGTGCCAGCAGCTTATTACAGGGCGAGTCTGAAGCTTTCTTT. Translated: CASSLLQGESEAFF.

V is TRBV28 and J is TRBJ1-5; no reliable D call. Germline lookup yields CDR1 MDHEN and CDR2 SYDVKM. This CDR3 comprises 14 residues. With 6 bases removed from V and 6 bases from J, the gap between germline ends came to 15 bases. The DNA for the CDR3 is TGTGCCAGCAGCCGAATCAGTGTTGGTCAGCCCCAGCATTTT. Translated, it gives CASSRISVGQPQHF.

The gene calls are TRBV15 and TRBJ2-4; 11 bases line up with TRBD1. V lost 3 bases and J lost 0; bases outside the gene matches: 10. CDR1 is LNHNV and CDR2 is YYDKDF in the germline V gene (reference sequence). The CDR3 extends over 19 amino acids. CDR3 in amino acids: CATSRATGTGGLAKNIQYF. CDR3 coding DNA: TGTGCCACCAGCAGGGCAACCGGGACAGGGGGTTTAGCCAAAAACATTCAGTACTTC.

This chain connects TRBV7-2 to TRBJ1-2; weak D call: TRBD1 (5 bases). Trimming cost V 2 bases and J 7 bases, with 11 bases left between them. Per the germline V gene, CDR1 is SGHTA and CDR2 is FQGNSA. The CDR3 has 13 amino acids. The CDR3 here is CASSLYVGVGYTF. CDR3 sequence (DNA): TGTGCCAGCAGCTTATACGTAGGGGTTGGCTACACCTTC.

On this clone: The junction differs from germline at one of its ends, possibly a read error. The chain recombines TRBV5-6 with TRBJ2-7, with 7 nucleotides matching TRBD2. The CDR3 totals 13 residues. From germline, CDR1 is SGHDT and CDR2 YYEEEE. In DNA form, the CDR3 reads TGTGCCAGCAATGGCGGGGGATCCTCCGAGCAGTACTTC. Translation gives CASNGGGSSEQYF. The whole variable domain, filled in from reference TRBV5-6 and TRBJ2-7, reads DAGVTQSPTHLIKTRGQQVTLRCSPKSGHDTVSWYQQALGQGPQFIFQYYEEEERQRGNFPDRFSGHQFPNYSSELNVNALLLGDSALYLCASNGGGSSEQYFGPGTRLTVT.

The CDR3 protein is CASSVGGFDIQYF. DNA of the CDR3: TGTGCCAGCAGCGTAGGAGGGTTTGACATTCAGTACTTC. The J gene is TRBJ2-4, the V gene TRBV9; D is possibly TRBD2 (5 bases). CDR1 SGDLS and CDR2 YYNGEE come from the germline V gene. The germline V and J ends were trimmed by 0 bases and 8 bases, with 9 bases remaining between them. CDR3 length equals 13 residues. The variable domain in full, completed from reference TRBV9 and TRBJ2-4, reads DSGVTQTPKHLITATGQRVTLRCSPRSGDLSVYWYQQSLDQGLQFLIQYYNGEERAKGNILERFSAQQFPDLHSELNLSSLELGDSALYFCASSVGGFDIQYFGAGTRLSVL.

The CDR3 here is CASSKVNLGQGARDTEAFF. CDR3 nucleotide sequence: TGTGCCAGCAGCAAAGTAAACTTGGGACAGGGGGCGCGGGACACTGAAGCTTTCTTT. The chain recombines TRBV21-1 with TRBJ1-1; TRBD1 is the table's D call and was not checked against the DNA. TRBV21-1 is a pseudogene. This CDR3 is built from 19 residues.

The count of this clone is one. The V call is TRBV13, the J call TRBJ1-1, with 8 bases identical to TRBD1. The CDR3 is made up of 14 amino acids. V trimming: 5 bases; J trimming: 2 bases; junction bases outside the gene matches: 4. From germline, CDR1 is PRHDT and CDR2 FYEKMQ (reference sequence). CDR3 sequence (DNA): TGTGCCAGCAGCCAGGACAGGGCAAACACTGAAGCTTTCTTT. It specifies CASSQDRANTEAFF.

The chain uses TRBV7-2 and TRBJ1-2, with TRBD1 identical over 10 bases. Germline lookup yields CDR1 SGHTA and CDR2 FQGNSA. The length of the CDR3 is 13 residues. The V segment lost 4 bases and the J segment 7 bases; nucleotides outside the gene matches: 3. CDR3 nucleotides: TGTGCCAGCAGCTACGGGACAGGGGTTGGCTACACCTTC. Translated: CASSYGTGVGYTF.

V is TRBV6-6 and J is TRBJ2-7, with unresolved D. Deletions cut 2 bases from V and 5 bases from J, with 13 bases between. The CDR3 loop spans 14 amino acids. Germline V gene data show CDR1 as MNHNY and CDR2 as SVGAGI (reference sequence). CDR3 amino acids: CASSYVRAGDEQYF. The CDR3 DNA sequence: TGTGCCAGCAGTTACGTCCGAGCAGGAGACGAGCAGTACTTC.

This clone was observed a handful of times. The chain combines TRBV28 with TRBJ2-5; D is perhaps TRBD1 or TRBD2 (5 bases each). This CDR3 contains 14 residues. Germline V lookup: CDR1 MDHEN, CDR2 SYDVKM. V was trimmed by 5 bases and J by 9 bases, leaving 19 bases between them. The CDR3 nucleotides are TGTGCCAGCAGTCCCGGGACGGCAGAAGGGGCCCAGTACTTC. It yields the protein CASSPGTAEGAQYF.